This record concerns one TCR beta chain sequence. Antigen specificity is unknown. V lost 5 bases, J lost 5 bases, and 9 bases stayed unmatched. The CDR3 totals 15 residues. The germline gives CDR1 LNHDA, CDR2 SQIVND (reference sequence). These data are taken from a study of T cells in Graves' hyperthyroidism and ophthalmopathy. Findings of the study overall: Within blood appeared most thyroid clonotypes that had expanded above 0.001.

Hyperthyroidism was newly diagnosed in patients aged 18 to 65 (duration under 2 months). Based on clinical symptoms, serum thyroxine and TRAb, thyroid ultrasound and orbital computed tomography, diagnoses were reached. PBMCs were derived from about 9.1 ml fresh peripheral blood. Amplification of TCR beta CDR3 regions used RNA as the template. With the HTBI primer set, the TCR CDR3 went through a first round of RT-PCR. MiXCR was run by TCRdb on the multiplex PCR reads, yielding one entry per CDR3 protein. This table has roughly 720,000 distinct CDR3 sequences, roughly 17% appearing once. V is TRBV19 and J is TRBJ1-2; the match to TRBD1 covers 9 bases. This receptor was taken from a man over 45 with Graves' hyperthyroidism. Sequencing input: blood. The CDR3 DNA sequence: TGTGCCAGTAGTCCCACGGGACAGGGTGGATATGGCTACACCTTC. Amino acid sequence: CASSPTGQGGYGYTF.